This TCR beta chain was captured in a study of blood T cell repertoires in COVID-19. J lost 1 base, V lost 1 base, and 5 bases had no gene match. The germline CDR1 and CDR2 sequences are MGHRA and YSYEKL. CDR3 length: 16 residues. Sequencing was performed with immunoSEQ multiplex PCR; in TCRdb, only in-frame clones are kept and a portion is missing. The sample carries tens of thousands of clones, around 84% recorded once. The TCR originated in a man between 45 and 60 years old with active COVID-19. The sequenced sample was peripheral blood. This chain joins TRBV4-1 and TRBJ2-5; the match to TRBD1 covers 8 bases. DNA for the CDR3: TGCGCCAGCAGCCAAGTTGGGACAGGACCCCAAGAGACCCAGTACTTC. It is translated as CASSQVGTGPQETQYF.